This entry features one T cell receptor (beta chain) sequence. Per the original data handling: Reference gene primer amplification in the assay estimated nucleated cell counts. The method was immunoSEQ multiplex PCR; TCRdb's version includes in-frame clones alone and lacks a portion of them. For V, J and clone size, that table is used; D and trimming come from the DNA. The sample lists roughly 100,000 clones, roughly 80% seen once, with around a sixth in the top ten. This sample is part of a study of blood T cell repertoires in COVID-19. Overall study context: Acute-phase and convalescent COVID-19 samples originated in the United States, Italy and Spain. Sources were T cells, B-cell-depleted T cells, or PBMCs; the material itself was cDNA or gDNA.

V was pared by 5 bases and J by 8 bases, with 16 bases between. CDR1 SGHTA and CDR2 FQGTGA come from the germline V gene. The CDR3 totals 14 residues. The receptor's source is an elderly woman with active or convalescent COVID-19. The sample comprised peripheral blood. The chain carries TRBV7-3 and TRBJ2-1, with a weak D call TRBD1 (6 bases). The CDR3 sequence: CASSGGGTADEQFF. The CDR3, as DNA: TGTGCCAGCAGCGGGGGCGGAACAGCGGATGAGCAGTTCTTC.